These 30 T cell receptor beta chains were sequenced from one sample in a study of CD8 T cells in ankylosing spondylitis. Findings of the study overall: Seven or eight highly homologous variants made up a TCR beta motif, and this motif appeared characteristic of ankylosing spondylitis blood.

Antigens for these TCRs are unknown. Each CDR3 protein is one row after TCRdb ran MiXCR on the 5' RACE reads. The table records around 130,000 distinct CDR3 sequences, 15% to 20% of them present only once. Sequenced sample: blood, either unsorted or a sorted T cell fraction (not recorded which). Every receptor here comes from a male donor with ankylosing spondylitis.

J is TRBJ1-1 and V is TRBV7-9; D may be TRBD1 (6 bases). Trimming left V 2 bases short and J 3 bases short, with 13 bases between. This CDR3 has 15 amino acids. Germline CDR1 SEHNR, CDR2 FQNEAQ (reference sequence). The CDR3 here is CASSLTASGDTEAFF. CDR3 nucleotide sequence: TGTGCCAGCAGCTTAACGGCCTCAGGGGACACTGAAGCTTTCTTT.

The sample holds many counts of this clonotype. The chain links TRBV13 to TRBJ2-1; TRBD1 might be the D (6 bases). The CDR3 loop spans 14 amino acids. From germline, CDR1 is PRHDT and CDR2 FYEKMQ (reference sequence). Trimming pared 4 bases from V and 7 bases from J, leaving 14 bases between. The DNA of the CDR3 is TGTGCCAGCAGCTCCTCCGAACAGGGAAATGAGCAGTTCTTC. Its protein product is CASSSSEQGNEQFF. The variable domain in full, completed from reference TRBV13 and TRBJ2-1, reads AAGVIQSPRHLIKEKRETATLKCYPIPRHDTVYWYQQGPGQDPQFLISFYEKMQSDKGSIPDRFSAQQFSDYHSELNMSSLELGDSALYFCASSSSEQGNEQFFGPGTRLTVL.

The chain carries TRBV7-9 and TRBJ1-2; D gene uncertain. CDR3 length: 12 residues. CDR1 and CDR2 from the germline V gene are SEHNR and FQNEAQ (reference sequence). V was cut by 1 base and J by 2 bases, with 2 bases left in between. The CDR3 DNA follows: TGTGCCAGCAGCTTAGAGAACTATGGCTACACCTTC. This encodes CASSLENYGYTF.

This clonotype was seen more than once but under ten times. The genes are TRBV7-9 and TRBJ2-1; D remains ambiguous. Germline loops: CDR1 SEHNR, CDR2 FQNEAQ (reference sequence). The length of the CDR3 is 12 residues. The germline V and J ends were trimmed by 5 bases and 5 bases, with 7 bases remaining between them. The CDR3 is CASSAINNEQFF. The CDR3 DNA reads as TGTGCCAGCAGCGCCATAAACAATGAGCAGTTCTTC.

The genes are TRBV7-9 and TRBJ1-5, with D possibly TRBD1 on 5 matching bases. Germline V gives CDR1 SEHNR, CDR2 FQNEAQ (reference sequence). The CDR3 covers 14 residues. V lost 5 bases to trimming and J lost 1 base, with 9 bases between them. The CDR3, as DNA: TGTGCCAGCAGCCCCCGGGACAGCAATCAGCCCCAGCATTTT. Protein: CASSPRDSNQPQHF.

The chain couples TRBV10-3 to TRBJ2-3, with 10 bases lining up with TRBD2. This CDR3 is built from 16 residues. V dropped 3 bases and J dropped 3; count of bases not matched to a gene: 6. The germline gives CDR1 ENHRY, CDR2 SYGVKD. The CDR3: CAISEFSSGRTDTQYF. The DNA of the CDR3 is TGTGCCATCAGTGAATTTTCTAGCGGGAGAACAGATACGCAGTATTTT.

By sample share, this clonotype is medium-sized. The V call is TRBV24-1, the J call TRBJ2-1, with 13 bases identical to TRBD2. V lost 4 bases, J lost 9 bases, and 5 bases stayed unmatched. The CDR3 totals 15 residues. Germline lookup yields CDR1 KGHDR and CDR2 SFDVKD. This CDR3 reads CATSEWTSGSSEQFF. The CDR3 DNA reads TGTGCCACCAGTGAATGGACTAGCGGGAGCAGTGAGCAGTTCTTC.

The DNA for the CDR3 is TGCAGCGTTGATTTCGCAGTGCCCCTTCGAGGCTACACCTTC. This gives the protein CSVDFAVPLRGYTF. The V call is TRBV29-1, the J call TRBJ1-2, with D unresolved. CDR1 and CDR2 from the germline V gene are SQVTM and ANQGSEA. The CDR3 loop spans 14 amino acids. V lost 3 bases, J lost 8 bases, and 19 bases lay in between. Drawing the rest from reference TRBV29-1 and TRBJ1-2, the complete variable domain is SAVISQKPSRDICQRGTSLTIQCQVDSQVTMMFWYRQQPGQSLTLIATANQGSEATYESGFVIDKFPISRPNLTFSTLTVSNMSPEDSSIYLCSVDFAVPLRGYTFGSGTRLTVV.

The sample holds a few counts of this clonotype. The genes are TRBV9 and TRBJ2-2, with no clear D. The V gene lost 0 bases and the J gene lost 7 bases, with 7 bases spanning the gap. Germline assignment: CDR1 SGDLS and CDR2 YYNGEE. This CDR3 contains 13 residues. The CDR3 is CASSVVLGGELFF. The CDR3 nucleotides are TGTGCCAGCAGCGTAGTGTTGGGCGGGGAGCTGTTTTTT. The variable domain in full, with the rest retrieved from reference TRBV9 and TRBJ2-2, is DSGVTQTPKHLITATGQRVTLRCSPRSGDLSVYWYQQSLDQGLQFLIQYYNGEERAKGNILERFSAQQFPDLHSELNLSSLELGDSALYFCASSVVLGGELFFGEGSRLTVL.

The chain joins TRBV7-2 to TRBJ2-7; D gene uncertain. Germline V gene data show CDR1 as SGHTA and CDR2 as FQGNSA. The CDR3 has 14 amino acids. V was cut by 5 bases and J by 3 bases, with 14 bases left in between. The CDR3 loop reads CASSQDDSVYEQYF. The CDR3 DNA is TGTGCCAGCAGCCAAGACGATAGTGTCTACGAGCAGTACTTC.

This clonotype was observed a handful of times. This chain links TRBV5-6 with TRBJ2-7, with 14 bases identical to TRBD2. The CDR3 spans 16 residues. Trimming at V came to 4 bases and at J to 3 bases, leaving 6 bases not matched to a gene. Germline CDR1 and CDR2: SGHDT and YYEEEE. CDR3 loop: CASSRTGTSGSYEQYF. The CDR3 DNA is TGTGCCAGCAGCCGAACCGGGACTAGCGGGAGCTACGAGCAGTACTTC.

The V and J genes are TRBV9 and TRBJ2-7; 8 bases align to TRBD2. The CDR3 is made up of 15 amino acids. The trim removed 0 bases at V and 2 bases at J, leaving 4 bases unmatched. The germline CDR1 and CDR2 sequences are SGDLS and YYNGEE. CDR3 in amino acids: CASSVEGSGTYEQYF. The CDR3 DNA sequence: TGTGCCAGCAGCGTAGAGGGTAGCGGGACCTACGAGCAGTACTTC.

This clonotype was detected ten times or more. The chain has TRBV20-1 and TRBJ2-1; D is unclear. The CDR3 loop spans 15 amino acids. Trimming shortened V by 3 bases and J by 4 bases, and 16 bases separated the two germline ends. Germline CDR1 is DFQATT and CDR2 is SNEGSKA (reference sequence). For the CDR3, the DNA is TGCAGTGCTAGGGCCAGTTCGACCCTGTACAATGAGCAGTTCTTC. Encoded protein: CSARASSTLYNEQFF.

The chain employs TRBV6-5 and TRBJ1-5; D uncertain. Germline V gene lookup returns CDR1 MNHEY and CDR2 SVGAGI. V lost 3 bases and J lost 0, with 15 bases in between. This CDR3 comprises 17 residues. As DNA, the CDR3 is TGTGCCAGCAGTTATAAGGCCTACTATCATAGCAATCAGCCCCAGCATTTT. Translation: CASSYKAYYHSNQPQHF.

The DNA of the CDR3 is TGTGCCAGCAGCCTTCAAGCGGTTGGCTATGGCTACACCTTC. It yields the protein CASSLQAVGYGYTF. This rearrangement joins TRBV9 to TRBJ1-2, with D uncertain. Germline V gene data show CDR1 as SGDLS and CDR2 as YYNGEE. V lost 4 bases and J 4 bases, leaving 14 bases between the germline ends. This CDR3 is built from 14 residues.

As DNA, the CDR3 is TGTGCCAGCAGCTTGGTAGGGTTGGTATTGGTATATACTGAAGCTTTCTTT. Encoded protein: CASSLVGLVLVYTEAFF. The genes are TRBV5-5 and TRBJ1-1; D unresolved. The germline V gene has CDR1 SGHKS and CDR2 YYEKEE (reference sequence). The length of the CDR3 is 17 residues. V shed 0 bases and J shed 5 bases, with 20 bases lying between them.

The table lists this clonotype with many counts. The gene calls are TRBV14 and TRBJ2-2; D is uncertain. This CDR3 is built from 13 residues. Per germline, CDR1 SGHDN and CDR2 FVKESK. V was pared by 4 bases and J by 4 bases, with 7 bases between. CDR3: CASSPGGTGELFF. DNA for the CDR3: TGTGCCAGCAGCCCCGGTGGCACCGGGGAGCTGTTTTTT. The full variable domain, rest sourced from reference TRBV14 and TRBJ2-2, is EAGVTQFPSHSVIEKGQTVTLRCDPISGHDNLYWYRRVMGKEIKFLLHFVKESKQDESGMPNNRFLAERTGGTYSTLKVQPAELEDSGVYFCASSPGGTGELFFGEGSRLTVL.

The chain uses TRBV6-4 and TRBJ1-1, with a possible D match to TRBD1 (6 bases). CDR1 is MRHNA, CDR2 SNTAGT, per germline. This CDR3 region has 17 residues. V lost 10 bases and J 0 bases, leaving 24 bases between the germline ends. CDR3 nucleotide sequence: TGTGCCAAAAAGAGCCACAGGGATCCCGACGTGAACACTGAAGCTTTCTTT. Translating gives CAKKSHRDPDVNTEAFF.

The chain has TRBV10-2 and TRBJ2-7; D uncertain. V lost 5 bases to trimming and J lost 2 bases, with 10 bases between them. There are 13 residues in the CDR3. Germline-derived CDR1 and CDR2 are WSHSY and SAAADI. The CDR3 loop reads CASSRLPAYEQYF. The CDR3 DNA reads as TGCGCCAGCAGTCGTCTCCCAGCCTACGAGCAGTACTTC.

V usage is TRBV25-1 and J usage is TRBJ2-2; D is unresolved. The V and J ends lost 4 bases and 4 bases respectively, with 7 bases between them. This CDR3 contains 13 residues. Germline V gene sequence: CDR1 MGHDK, CDR2 SYGVNS. CDR3 bases: TGTGCCAGCAGTGTAGGTATCACCGGGGAGCTGTTTTTT. Amino acids: CASSVGITGELFF.

This rearrangement joins TRBV7-2 to TRBJ2-4; TRBD1 agrees at 7 bases. Germline CDR1 SGHTA, CDR2 FQGNSA. CDR3 length equals 15 residues. V dropped 5 bases and J dropped 4; count of bases not matched to a gene: 8. The CDR3 protein is CASSLYRDSKNIQYF. The CDR3, as DNA: TGTGCCAGCAGCCTATACCGGGACAGTAAAAACATTCAGTACTTC.

This clonotype was seen ten or more times. In DNA form, the CDR3 reads TGCGCCAGCAGCTTGGCCTTCGGGCAGATCCTAGACGAGCAGTACTTC. Protein sequence: CASSLAFGQILDEQYF. V gene TRBV5-1 combines with J gene TRBJ2-7; D call uncertain. CDR3 length: 16 residues. Trimming shortened V by 0 bases and J by 5 bases, and 18 bases separated the two germline ends. Germline V lookup: CDR1 SGHRS, CDR2 YFSETQ.

This clonotype was seen a handful of times. The V call is TRBV25-1, the J call TRBJ2-1; D is perhaps TRBD1 (6 bases). V lost 5 bases to trimming and J lost 2 bases, with 10 bases between them. The CDR3 spans 14 residues. Germline CDR1 is MGHDK and CDR2 is SYGVNS. The chain's CDR3 is CASSLRDTYNEQFF. DNA of the CDR3: TGTGCCAGCAGTCTACGGGACACCTACAATGAGCAGTTCTTC.

This clonotype was picked up many times. The chain links TRBV27 to TRBJ2-1; possibly TRBD1 or TRBD2 for D (6 bases each). This CDR3 spans 14 amino acids. Between the trimmed V and J ends, which lost 8 bases and 7 bases, there was a span of 18 bases. CDR1 MNHEY and CDR2 SMNVEV come from the germline V gene (reference sequence). The CDR3 DNA is TGTGCCAGCGGGACAAGACTAGATTGGAATGAGCAGTTCTTC. Protein sequence: CASGTRLDWNEQFF.

The gene calls are TRBV7-9 and TRBJ2-7; 8 nucleotides align to TRBD2. Germline V gives CDR1 SEHNR, CDR2 FQNEAQ (reference sequence). CDR3 length equals 16 residues. Germline trimming cut 2 bases from V and 3 bases from J; bases unmatched to any gene: 9. The CDR3 is CASSLREAGEIYEQYF. CDR3 nucleotides: TGTGCCAGCAGCTTAAGGGAAGCGGGAGAGATCTACGAGCAGTACTTC.

The V and J genes are TRBV7-9 and TRBJ2-2, with TRBD1 as a possible D gene (6 bases). V was clipped by 3 bases and J by 2 bases, with 16 bases between them. Germline V gene lookup returns CDR1 SEHNR and CDR2 FQNEAQ (reference sequence). The CDR3 has 17 amino acids. The CDR3 sequence is CASSFGPQGLNTGELFF. The CDR3 nucleotides are TGTGCCAGCAGCTTTGGGCCTCAGGGGCTTAACACCGGGGAGCTGTTTTTT.

CDR3 protein: CASSHSTLNTEAFF. The DNA of the CDR3 is TGTGCCAGCAGCCACTCGACACTGAACACTGAAGCTTTCTTT. The chain uses TRBV6-5 and TRBJ1-1; no firm D call. The CDR3 is 14 residues long. Germline V gives CDR1 MNHEY, CDR2 SVGAGI. Between the trimmed V and J ends, which lost 6 bases and 0 bases, there was a span of 11 bases.

This clonotype was counted a few times. This chain links TRBV27 with TRBJ2-7; the match to TRBD2 covers 8 bases. Germline trimming cut 2 bases from V and 6 bases from J; bases unmatched to any gene: 6. The CDR3 spans 14 residues. Germline V gene sequence: CDR1 MNHEY, CDR2 SMNVEV (reference sequence). CDR3 in DNA: TGTGCCAGCAGTTTAATGAGCGGGAGCGGCGAGCAGTACTTC. This gives the protein CASSLMSGSGEQYF.

This clonotype was counted between two and nine times. J is TRBJ2-3 and V is TRBV11-2, with D unclear. The CDR3 is 15 amino acids. Looked up from germline, CDR1 is SGHAT and CDR2 is FQNNGV. V was cut by 5 bases and J by 2 bases, with 14 bases left in between. Here the CDR3 DNA reads TGTGCCAGCAGCCTAACAGAAGTCCTCACAGATACGCAGTATTTT. Residues: CASSLTEVLTDTQYF.

This sequence joins TRBV4-3 and TRBJ1-1; a possible D gene is TRBD1 (5 bases). CDR1 is LGHNA, CDR2 YSLEER, per germline. This CDR3 spans 15 amino acids. Trimming cost V 3 bases and J 1 base, with 12 bases left between them. This CDR3 is CASSHLGRGNTEAFF. The CDR3 DNA is TGCGCCAGCAGCCACCTGGGACGGGGGAACACTGAAGCTTTCTTT.